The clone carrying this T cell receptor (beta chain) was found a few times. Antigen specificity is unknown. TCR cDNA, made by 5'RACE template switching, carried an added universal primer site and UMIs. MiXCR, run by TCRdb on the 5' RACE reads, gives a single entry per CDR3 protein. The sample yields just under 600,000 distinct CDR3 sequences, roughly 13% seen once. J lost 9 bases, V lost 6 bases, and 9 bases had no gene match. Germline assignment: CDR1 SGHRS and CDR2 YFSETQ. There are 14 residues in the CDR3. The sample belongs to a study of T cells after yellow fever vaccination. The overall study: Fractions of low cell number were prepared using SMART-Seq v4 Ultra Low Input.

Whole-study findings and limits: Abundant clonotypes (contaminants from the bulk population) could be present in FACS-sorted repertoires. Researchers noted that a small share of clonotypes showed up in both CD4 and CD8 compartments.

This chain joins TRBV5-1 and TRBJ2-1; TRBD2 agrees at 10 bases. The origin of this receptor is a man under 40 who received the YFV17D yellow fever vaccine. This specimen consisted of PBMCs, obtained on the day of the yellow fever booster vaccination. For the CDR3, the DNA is TGCGCCAGCACGGTCAGCGGGAGGGCCGCTGAGCAGTTCTTC. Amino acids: CASTVSGRAAEQFF.